This T cell receptor (beta chain) is from a study of CD8+CD57+ T cells in acquired aplastic anemia. Study conclusions and caveats: A set of 25 to 35 CD8+ CDR3 sequences was shared between patients and controls, and these sequences appeared highly expressed in patients. Significant differences in CD8+ Simpson's diversity were not observed between patients and controls.

V was trimmed by 5 bases and J by 5 bases, leaving 16 bases between them. This CDR3 comprises 14 residues. Germline CDR1 reads SGHRS; CDR2 reads YFSETQ. TCR beta VDJ combinations and CDR3 sequences were profiled from genomic DNA. TCRdb passed the reads through MiXCR, listing each CDR3 protein once. The table has about 110,000 distinct CDR3 sequences, 50% to 65% seen once; the top ten hold roughly 30%. About this clonotype itself: Its antigen remains unknown.

The receptor was derived from a human donor in good health, serving as a control. The chain carries TRBV5-1 and TRBJ1-1; D is possibly TRBD1 (5 bases). The specimen was sorted CD4+, CD8+, or CD8+CD57+ T cells (not recorded which) from PBMCs. The CDR3 protein is CASSPRGGETEAFF. The CDR3 nucleotides read TGCGCCAGCAGTCCCCGGGGGGGTGAAACTGAAGCTTTCTTT. Drawing the rest from reference TRBV5-1 and TRBJ1-1, the complete variable domain is KAGVTQTPRYLIKTRGQQVTLSCSPISGHRSVSWYQQTPGQGLQFLFEYFSETQRNKGNFPGRFSGRQFSNSRSEMNVSTLELGDSALYLCASSPRGGETEAFFGQGTRLTVV.